This TCR beta chain derives from a study of T-cell memory formation after mild COVID-19. The overall study: Largely, TCR clusters stayed within a single donor.

Study conclusions and caveats: Largely, contracting CD4+ clones fell within CM and EM, and contracting CD8+ clones within EMRA. Whether day 37 second-wave clones are SARS-CoV-2-specific was not confirmed.

TCR alpha and TCR beta cDNA libraries carrying sample barcodes and UMIs came from 5'RACE with constant-segment primers. TCRdb called the 5' RACE reads again in MiXCR, with one record for every CDR3 protein. The profile covers 100,000 to 150,000 distinct CDR3 sequences, with about a sixth appearing a single time and approximately 15% taken by the ten largest. CDR1 and CDR2 (germline): MGHRA, YSYEKL. CDR3 length: 16 amino acids. The V end lost 4 bases, the J end lost 5 bases, and 21 bases lay between the germline ends. This clonotype came up a few times. The antigen is not known. The sequence derives from an adult woman who had mild COVID-19 (a few samples of this study predate the infection). Cell type and time point are not known. This chain joins TRBV4-1 and TRBJ2-7, with D hard to call. The sequencing sample was made of PBMCs or a T cell subset sorted from them (not recorded which). The CDR3 DNA is TGCGCCAGCAGCCTCAGCGTTTGGCTATCTAGGGACGAGCAGTACTTC. It yields the protein CASSLSVWLSRDEQYF.